The sequence of this TCR beta chain was determined in a study of beta chain features in type 1 diabetes (dated by TCRdb to 2017 to 2018). For the study in its entirety: Patients and healthy donors did not differ in mean age, gender distribution, total cell number or subset yield. Naive and central memory subsets were obtained from all 30 or so donors, but regulatory and stem cell-like memory subsets were isolated from only 8 patients and about 8 healthy donors. In the study, recently diagnosed type 1 diabetes patients and matched healthy donors were compared on the TCRB repertoires of their sorted circulating CD4+ T cell subsets. A total of approximately 99,000,000 sorted cells were examined across all samples, and RNA yield correlated strongly with the number of cells per subset.

A single peripheral blood draw of approximately 100 mL on average was collected from each donor into heparinised tubes. Using a panel that included CD45RO, CCR7, CD25, CD127, CD95 and CD27, naive, central memory, regulatory and stem cell-like memory CD4+ T cells were sorted on a BD FACSAria II. Purity was above 98% for every sorted population. PBMCs were isolated immediately by Lymphoprep density gradient centrifugation and stained directly without culture. To minimize batch effects, samples were stained and sorted in pairs, one healthy donor with one patient per experiment. This clone has only a few counts. Its antigen is unknown. Base qualities are not recorded, but no much larger clone differs from it by a single base. The entire amount of isolated RNA was reverse transcribed using the High Capacity cDNA Reverse Transcription Kit, so the sequenced TCRB transcripts were expressed ones. Survey-depth immunoSEQ sequencing was performed on stem cell-like memory T cell samples, with an average of approximately 1 million total reads per sample. After sorted cells were lysed in RLT buffer, RNA was extracted with DNase-treated RNeasy Micro or Mini kits, with the choice depending on cell number. Each cell subset was processed on its own to prevent cross-contamination, while patient and healthy donor samples were processed together. TCRB sequences were amplified from cDNA with the immunoSEQ multiplex PCR, producing 87-bp fragments spanning the CDR3 region. Sequencing of the amplicons was performed on the Illumina HiSeq platform. The authors' pipeline ran thus. Synthetic template baselines were used to correct PCR bias computationally, reads within Hamming distance 2 were collapsed, and singletons that could not be merged were discarded. Reads were aligned to IMGT to assign V, D and J genes, CDR3 length, and insertions or deletions at six rearrangement sites. Within each subset, clonotype counts were normalized to sorted cell number, after which true diversity and Gini coefficients were computed with the tcR R package. The overlap coefficient, calculated on TCRB nucleotide sequences, was used to measure repertoire sharing. Here the immuneACCESS table is served through TCRdb, limited to in-frame sequences with V and J called. Missing clones are a known gap in these copies; in checked studies unresolved V genes cover under half, and the rest lacks a known reason. V, J and clone size were drawn from that table, and D and trimming were deduced from the DNA. The sample records approximately 52,000 clones, 55% to 80% of which are singletons. Of the sample, 0.29% is held by the ten largest clones.

What the work shows at the level of the full study, not this receptor alone: Naive, central memory and regulatory TCRB repertoires appeared to be more similar among patients than among healthy donors. PCR might favor shorter templates, but patient and control samples were amplified and corrected together, so any skew would affect both groups equally. Patients with type 1 diabetes made fewer insertions and deleted more nucleotides at VDJ recombination sites, implying thymic rearrangement abnormalities. Because cDNA was sequenced instead of genomic DNA, highly expressing activated cells could be over-represented, though the groups showed no difference in activation or CD3 levels. Because the HLA sub-analyses included only small numbers of individuals, any influence of HLA type on TCRB rearrangement was left unresolved. Type 1 diabetes patients showed a moderate but significant shortening of TCRB CDR3 length in all four CD4+ subsets.

For CDR1 and CDR2, the germline V gene lists SGHRS and YFSETQ. There are 15 amino acids in the CDR3, from cysteine to phenylalanine inclusive. Only CDR3 DNA remains: 45 bases, in frame from the first base. V and J are truncated by 3 bases and 4 bases respectively, leaving an intervening sequence of 16 bases. This TCR was sampled from a woman in her 30s with type 1 diabetes. The sequence joins TRBV5-1 to TRBJ1-1, with TRBD1 as a weak D call on 5 bases. Material: stem cell memory CD4+ T cells from blood. This sample's cell subset or site label indicates: stem cell-like memory CD4+ T cells. The sequenced DNA is TGCGCCAGCAGCTCAGAACCCGGGGGTAGCACTGAAGCTTTCTTT. It translates to CASSSEPGGSTEAFF.